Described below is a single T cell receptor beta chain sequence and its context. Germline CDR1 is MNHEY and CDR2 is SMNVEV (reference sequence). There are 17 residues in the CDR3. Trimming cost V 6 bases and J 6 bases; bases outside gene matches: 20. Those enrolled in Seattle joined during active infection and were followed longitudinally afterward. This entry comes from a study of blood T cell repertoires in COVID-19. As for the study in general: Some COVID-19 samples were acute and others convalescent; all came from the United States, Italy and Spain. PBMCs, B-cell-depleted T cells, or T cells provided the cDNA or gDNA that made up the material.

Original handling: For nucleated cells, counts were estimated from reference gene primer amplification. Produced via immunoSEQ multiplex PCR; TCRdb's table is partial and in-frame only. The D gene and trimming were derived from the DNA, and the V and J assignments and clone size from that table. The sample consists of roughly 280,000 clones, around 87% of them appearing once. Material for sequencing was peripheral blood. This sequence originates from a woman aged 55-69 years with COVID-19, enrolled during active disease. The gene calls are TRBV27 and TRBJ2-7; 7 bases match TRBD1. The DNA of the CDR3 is TGTGCCAGCAGCCAGAAAGAGACAGGGTATGGGTTGGGCGAGCAGTACTTC. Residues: CASSQKETGYGLGEQYF.